Shown below are 17 T cell receptor beta chains from a single sample sequenced in a study of T cell responses to AZD1222 COVID-19 vaccine. The protocol was immunoSEQ multiplex PCR, while the TCRdb copy is restricted to in-frame clones and leaves out a portion. The sample holds tens of thousands of clones, 75% to 90% seen once. This specimen consisted of peripheral blood, obtained 28 days after the second AZD1222 dose. The receptor set was obtained from an adult who received the AZD1222 COVID-19 vaccine.

The gene calls are TRBV7-2 and TRBJ2-4; D not resolved. This CDR3 region has 14 residues. The germline CDR1 and CDR2 sequences are SGHTA and FQGNSA. Trimming took off 5 bases at V and 0 bases at J, with 8 bases between the two ends. Written as DNA, the CDR3 is TGTGCCAGCAGCGTTATCGGAGCCAAAAACATTCAGTACTTC. Amino acids: CASSVIGAKNIQYF.

The chain recombines TRBV12-3 or TRBV12-4 with TRBJ2-7, with 10 nucleotides matching TRBD1. The CDR3 sequence is 13 residues long. The V and J ends lost 5 bases and 7 bases, in that order; junction bases with no gene match: 5. CDR3 in amino acids: CASSMGQGREQYF. CDR3 sequence (DNA): TGTGCCAGCAGTATGGGACAGGGGAGGGAGCAGTACTTC.

The rearrangement joins TRBV11-3 to TRBJ1-1; no clear D gene. V was cut by 2 bases and J by 3 bases, with 7 bases left in between. CDR1 SGHNT and CDR2 YENEEA come from the germline V gene. This CDR3 contains 13 residues. CDR3 DNA: TGTGCCAGCAGCTTAACAGTTCACACTGAAGCTTTCTTT. It translates to CASSLTVHTEAFF.

The chain combines TRBV2 with TRBJ1-5; TRBD1 is a possible D gene (6 bases). The V end lost 2 bases, the J end lost 0 bases, and 17 bases lay between the germline ends. This CDR3 region has 18 residues. Looked up from germline, CDR1 is SNHLY and CDR2 is FYNNEI. Here the CDR3 reads CASSELGGAQASNQPQHF. CDR3 nucleotide sequence: TGTGCCAGCAGTGAATTAGGGGGGGCACAGGCTAGCAATCAGCCCCAGCATTTT.

This chain joins TRBV19 and TRBJ2-1; TRBD1 might be the D (5 bases). V was pared by 9 bases and J by 8 bases, with 11 bases between. CDR1 is LNHDA and CDR2 is SQIVND in the germline V gene (reference sequence). The CDR3 consists of 11 residues. For the CDR3, the DNA is TGTGCCAGCACCAGGGCCCATGAGCAGTTCTTC. Protein product: CASTRAHEQFF.

The chain carries TRBV29-1 and TRBJ1-1, with 9 nucleotides matching TRBD1. V was pared by 5 bases and J by 0 bases, with 4 bases of the junction left unmatched. Germline V gives CDR1 SQVTM, CDR2 ANQGSEA. The CDR3 is 14 residues long. In nucleotides, the CDR3 is TGCAGCGTTCGGACAGGGGTTGTGAACACTGAAGCTTTCTTT. Translated, it gives CSVRTGVVNTEAFF.

The rearrangement joins TRBV30 to TRBJ1-2; 7 bases map to TRBD1. J was trimmed by 7 bases and V by 2 bases; bases with no gene match: 10. The germline V gene has CDR1 GTSNPN and CDR2 SVGIG (reference sequence). The CDR3 loop spans 14 amino acids. The CDR3 is CAWSSQIQGIGYTF. Here the CDR3 DNA reads TGTGCCTGGAGTTCCCAAATACAGGGGATTGGCTACACCTTC.

The J gene is TRBJ1-3, the V gene TRBV7-9; D gene uncertain. The CDR3 covers 16 residues. Germline V gives CDR1 SEHNR, CDR2 FQNEAQ (reference sequence). Trimming left V 5 bases short and J 4 bases short, with 18 bases between. The DNA of the CDR3 is TGTGCCAGCAGCCCCCGGTCGAGGGCATCGGGAAACACCATATATTTT. It specifies CASSPRSRASGNTIYF.

The chain is built from TRBV28 and TRBJ2-7; D gene unclear. The CDR3 totals 15 residues. Per the germline V gene, CDR1 is MDHEN and CDR2 is SYDVKM. Trimming removed 4 bases from V and 12 bases from J, with 25 bases in between. This CDR3 is CASSSSSGPRTSVYF. CDR3 DNA sequence: TGTGCCAGCAGTTCCTCATCGGGCCCCAGGACGAGCGTGTACTTC.

The chain recombines TRBV7-3 with TRBJ2-3, with D perhaps matching TRBD2 (6 bases). Germline V gives CDR1 SGHTA, CDR2 FQGTGA. This CDR3 is 12 amino acids long. Trimming cost V 5 bases and J 5 bases, with 8 bases left between them. The CDR3: CASSISGDTQYF. The DNA for the CDR3 is TGTGCCAGCAGCATTAGCGGAGATACGCAGTATTTT.

This chain uses TRBV5-1 with TRBJ2-3; TRBD2 matches at 10 bases. Germline V gene sequence: CDR1 SGHRS, CDR2 YFSETQ. This CDR3 region has 18 residues. V was clipped by 0 bases and J by 0 bases; unmatched bases: 7. CDR3 nucleotide sequence: TGCGCCAGCAGCTTGGTGACACTAGCGGGGACTAGCACAGATACGCAGTATTTT. This translates into CASSLVTLAGTSTDTQYF.

The chain uses TRBV11-1 and TRBJ1-1; TRBD1 is a possible D gene (5 bases). Trimming left V 4 bases short and J 0 bases short, with 12 bases between. The germline gives CDR1 SGHAT, CDR2 FQDESV (reference sequence). This CDR3 contains 15 residues. This CDR3 reads CASSSQDGLNTEAFF. The DNA for the CDR3 is TGTGCCAGCAGCTCACAGGACGGATTGAACACTGAAGCTTTCTTT.

The gene calls are TRBV5-6 and TRBJ2-2, with a weak D call TRBD1 (6 bases). CDR1 is SGHDT, CDR2 YYEEEE, per germline. The CDR3 covers 14 residues. The V end was cut by 4 bases, the J end by 2 bases, with 9 bases between. The CDR3 DNA reads as TGTGCCAGCAGCCGGACAGTAAACACCGGGGAGCTGTTTTTT. Protein: CASSRTVNTGELFF.

This chain links TRBV9 with TRBJ1-1; 9 positions agree with TRBD1. The CDR3 runs to 15 residues. From germline, CDR1 is SGDLS and CDR2 YYNGEE. The J segment lost 3 bases and the V segment lost 3 bases, leaving 6 bases of the junction unmatched. The CDR3 loop is CASSGWTGADTEAFF. As DNA, the CDR3 is TGTGCCAGCAGCGGATGGACAGGGGCGGACACTGAAGCTTTCTTT. Looking up the rest from reference TRBV9 and TRBJ1-1 gives the full variable domain: DSGVTQTPKHLITATGQRVTLRCSPRSGDLSVYWYQQSLDQGLQFLIQYYNGEERAKGNILERFSAQQFPDLHSELNLSSLELGDSALYFCASSGWTGADTEAFFGQGTRLTVV.

The J gene is TRBJ2-2, the V gene TRBV6-1; possibly TRBD2 for D (6 bases). The CDR3 runs to 13 residues. The V gene's germline CDR1 is MNHNS and CDR2 SASEGT. The V and J ends lost 9 bases and 2 bases respectively, with 10 bases between them. The CDR3 nucleotides read TGTGCCAGTCGGGACTTTAACACCGGGGAGCTGTTTTTT. This gives the protein CASRDFNTGELFF.

The chain employs TRBV3-1 (or the pseudogene TRBV3-2) and TRBJ1-1, with TRBD1 identical over 10 bases. CDR1 and CDR2 (germline): LGHDT, YNNKEL (reference sequence). After removal of 5 bases from V and 4 bases from J, the junction contained 13 bases not matched to a gene. This CDR3 spans 17 amino acids. CDR3 in amino acids: CASSEWTGGGSSTEAFF. CDR3 nucleotides: TGTGCCAGCAGCGAATGGACAGGGGGAGGGAGCTCCACTGAAGCTTTCTTT.

This chain uses TRBV10-2 with TRBJ1-2, with D hard to call. Germline V gives CDR1 WSHSY, CDR2 SAAADI. V was cut by 6 bases and J by 0 bases, with 14 bases left in between. The length of the CDR3 is 15 residues. The CDR3 region is CASSLEKGSNYGYTF. The DNA for the CDR3 is TGCGCCAGCAGCCTAGAGAAGGGTTCTAACTATGGCTACACCTTC.